This TCR beta chain was recovered during a study of blood T cells in healthy people across ages. Regarding the study as a whole: Investigators viewed diversity estimates from one million T cells as underestimates, the study reported.

Donors ranged from roughly 6 to 100 years old and were healthy Caucasians in Russia. Sample-barcoded 5' priming and a J-beta primer mix drove a second PCR of roughly 6 to 12 cycles. TCRdb re-derived calls from the 5' RACE reads in MiXCR, one entry per CDR3 protein. The repertoire holds about 1 million distinct CDR3 sequences, with more than 40% as singletons. In the case of this clonotype: Its antigen is as yet unknown.

In germline, CDR1 is MNHEY, CDR2 SMNVEV (reference sequence). The CDR3 extends over 14 amino acids. V was shortened by 7 bases and J by 2 bases, with 15 bases between the two germline ends. This sequence originates from an older woman in good health. The genes are TRBV27 and TRBJ2-7, with D unresolved. Material for sequencing was blood. The CDR3 region is CASKVQRFAYEQYF. Written as DNA, the CDR3 is TGTGCCAGCAAAGTACAACGATTCGCCTACGAGCAGTACTTC.